A selection of T cell receptor beta chains follows, all from one sample in a study of blood T cells in healthy people across ages. TCRdb re-derived calls from the 5' RACE reads in MiXCR, one entry per CDR3 protein. The sample has 650,000 to 700,000 distinct CDR3 sequences, approximately 52% seen once. What was sequenced was blood. All receptors come from a woman older than 75 in good health. CDR3s include the opening cysteine and the closing phenylalanine or tryptophan. The order of the fields is J gene, clone size, V gene, D gene, CDR3 DNA, CDR3 protein. D genes are given only for firm matches. Size tells how often a clone was seen (once, few, many) or the class of an expanded clone, and some rows leave it out.

J gene: TRBJ2-5
clone size: few
V gene: TRBV7-9
D gene: .
CDR3 DNA: TGTGCCAGCAGCCATAGGGCCCACCAAGAGACCCAGTACTTC
CDR3 protein: CASSHRAHQETQYF

J gene: TRBJ1-1
clone size: .
V gene: TRBV2
D gene: TRBD1
CDR3 DNA: TGTGCCAGCAGTCGGGACAGCTTGAACACTGAAGCTTTCTTT
CDR3 protein: CASSRDSLNTEAFF

J gene: TRBJ2-1
clone size: .
V gene: TRBV20-1
D gene: TRBD2
CDR3 DNA: TGCAGTGCTAGAAAGCTAGCGGGAGGGTCAAGCTCCTACAATGAGCAGTTCTTC
CDR3 protein: CSARKLAGGSSSYNEQFF

J gene: TRBJ2-1
clone size: .
V gene: TRBV5-1
D gene: TRBD2
CDR3 DNA: TGCGCCAGCAGCTCCGCTAGCGGAGGACCTAAAGAGCAGTTCTTC
CDR3 protein: CASSSASGGPKEQFF

J gene: TRBJ2-5
clone size: .
V gene: TRBV29-1
D gene: TRBD1
CDR3 DNA: TGCAGCGCAAGGACAGGGTTACAAGAGACCCAGTACTTC
CDR3 protein: CSARTGLQETQYF

J gene: TRBJ1-3
clone size: .
V gene: TRBV12-3/TRBV12-4
D gene: .
CDR3 DNA: TGTGCCAGCAGTTCCAACTTCCTCGAGTATCTCGGAAACACAATATATTTT
CDR3 protein: CASSSNFLEYLGNTIYF

J gene: TRBJ2-5
clone size: .
V gene: TRBV29-1
D gene: .
CDR3 DNA: TGCAGCTCCCGGACTCAGGGACGTGAGACCCAGTACTTC
CDR3 protein: CSSRTQGRETQYF

J gene: TRBJ1-2
clone size: many
V gene: TRBV3-1
D gene: .
CDR3 DNA: TGTGCCAGCAGCCAATCGGAACTCTACTATGGCTACACCTTC
CDR3 protein: CASSQSELYYGYTF

J gene: TRBJ2-1
clone size: .
V gene: TRBV6-6
D gene: TRBD2
CDR3 DNA: TGTGCCAGCACCCTACTAGCGGGAGACGTAGATGAGCAGTTCTTC
CDR3 protein: CASTLLAGDVDEQFF

J gene: TRBJ1-5
clone size: .
V gene: TRBV5-1
D gene: .
CDR3 DNA: TGCGCCAGCAGCTTGTGGGCACAGCCGGGGGAGCCCCAGCATTTT
CDR3 protein: CASSLWAQPGEPQHF

J gene: TRBJ2-3
clone size: .
V gene: TRBV12-3/TRBV12-4
D gene: .
CDR3 DNA: TGTGCCAGCAGTTTTGTAGGGGCTTGGGCAGATGCGGAGTATTTT
CDR3 protein: CASSFVGAWADAEYF

J gene: TRBJ2-3
clone size: .
V gene: TRBV5-1
D gene: .
CDR3 DNA: TGCGCCAGCAGCTTGGGGGGACCGAACACAGATACGCAGTATTTT
CDR3 protein: CASSLGGPNTDTQYF

J gene: TRBJ2-5
clone size: many
V gene: TRBV6-2/TRBV6-3
D gene: .
CDR3 DNA: TGTGCCAGCAGTTACTCGTCTCCAGAGACCCAGTACTTC
CDR3 protein: CASSYSSPETQYF

J gene: TRBJ2-2
clone size: .
V gene: TRBV27
D gene: .
CDR3 DNA: TGTGCCAGCAGTTTATCGTATACCAAGGTCGGCACCGGGGAGCTGTTTTTT
CDR3 protein: CASSLSYTKVGTGELFF

J gene: TRBJ2-6
clone size: .
V gene: TRBV6-5
D gene: .
CDR3 DNA: TGTGCCAGCAGTTGGGTTACTGGGGCCAACGTCCTGACTTTC
CDR3 protein: CASSWVTGANVLTF

J gene: TRBJ1-2
clone size: .
V gene: TRBV25-1
D gene: TRBD1
CDR3 DNA: TGTGCCAGCAGTGGAGGGGGACAGCTCATGGGCTACACCTTC
CDR3 protein: CASSGGGQLMGYTF

J gene: TRBJ2-1
clone size: .
V gene: TRBV28
D gene: TRBD2
CDR3 DNA: TGTGCAGCTGCCGGGACTAGCAATGAGCAGTTCTTC
CDR3 protein: CAAAGTSNEQFF

J gene: TRBJ2-2
clone size: few
V gene: TRBV10-3
D gene: .
CDR3 DNA: TGTGCCATCAGTGAGTCACGACTGAACACCGGGGAGCTGTTTTTT
CDR3 protein: CAISESRLNTGELFF

J gene: TRBJ2-3
clone size: many
V gene: TRBV5-1
D gene: TRBD1
CDR3 DNA: TGCGCCAGCAGCTTGGAAGCCAGGGGGAAAGATACGCAGTATTTT
CDR3 protein: CASSLEARGKDTQYF

J gene: TRBJ2-3
clone size: .
V gene: TRBV7-9
D gene: TRBD2
CDR3 DNA: TGTGCCAGCAGCTTAAGTAGCGGGGGGGCCCTAAGTCAGGATACGCAGTATTTT
CDR3 protein: CASSLSSGGALSQDTQYF

J gene: TRBJ2-5
clone size: .
V gene: TRBV20-1
D gene: TRBD2
CDR3 DNA: TGCAGCGCTAGAGCGGGGGGGGTCCTTCATAAAGAGACCCAGTACTTC
CDR3 protein: CSARAGGVLHKETQYF

J gene: TRBJ2-3
clone size: many
V gene: TRBV7-2
D gene: .
CDR3 DNA: TGTGCCAGCAGGCAAAGGGGGGGAGATACGCAGTATTTT
CDR3 protein: CASRQRGGDTQYF